This TCR beta chain was observed in a study of neurological immune-mediated disorders. The study, taken as a whole, reports: Whereas HTLV-1-associated myelopathy showed the most TCR clonal expansion, multiple sclerosis showed the least, with levels below those of healthy controls.

This clonotype was picked up many times. Its antigen is as yet unknown. The T cells used for sorted libraries numbered around 1 million, either CD4+ or CD8+. TCRdb re-called the 5' RACE reads through MiXCR, storing one row per CDR3 protein. The sample records around 40,000 distinct CDR3 sequences, less than 9% being singletons. The receptor comes from a man aged 50-59 years in good health. Sequencing was performed on CD4+ T cells from blood.

The CDR3, as DNA: TGTGCCAGCAGCTTCCGGGACAGGGGTTACAATGAGCAGTTCTTC. Translating it yields CASSFRDRGYNEQFF. The chain employs TRBV7-2 and TRBJ2-1; 10 nucleotides align to TRBD1. The CDR3 totals 15 residues. J gave up 4 bases and V 3 bases, and 3 bases lay outside the gene matches. Germline CDR1 is SGHTA and CDR2 is FQGNSA.